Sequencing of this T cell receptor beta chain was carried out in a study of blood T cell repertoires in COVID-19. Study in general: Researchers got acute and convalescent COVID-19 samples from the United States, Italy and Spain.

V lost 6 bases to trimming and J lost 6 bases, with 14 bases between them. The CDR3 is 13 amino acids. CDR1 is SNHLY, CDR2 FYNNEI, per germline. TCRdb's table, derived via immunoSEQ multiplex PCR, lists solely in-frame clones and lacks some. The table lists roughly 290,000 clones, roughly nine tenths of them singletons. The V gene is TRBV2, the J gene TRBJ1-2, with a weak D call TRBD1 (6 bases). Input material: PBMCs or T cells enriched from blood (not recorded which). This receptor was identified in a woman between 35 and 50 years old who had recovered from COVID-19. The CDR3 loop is CASRGDRTHGYTF. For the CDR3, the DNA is TGTGCCAGCAGAGGAGACAGGACTCATGGCTACACCTTC. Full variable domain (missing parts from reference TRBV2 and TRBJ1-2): EPEVTQTPSHQVTQMGQEVILRCVPISNHLYFYWYRQILGQKVEFLVSFYNNEISEKSEIFDDQFSVERPDGSNFTLKIRSTKLEDSAMYFCASRGDRTHGYTFGSGTRLTVV.